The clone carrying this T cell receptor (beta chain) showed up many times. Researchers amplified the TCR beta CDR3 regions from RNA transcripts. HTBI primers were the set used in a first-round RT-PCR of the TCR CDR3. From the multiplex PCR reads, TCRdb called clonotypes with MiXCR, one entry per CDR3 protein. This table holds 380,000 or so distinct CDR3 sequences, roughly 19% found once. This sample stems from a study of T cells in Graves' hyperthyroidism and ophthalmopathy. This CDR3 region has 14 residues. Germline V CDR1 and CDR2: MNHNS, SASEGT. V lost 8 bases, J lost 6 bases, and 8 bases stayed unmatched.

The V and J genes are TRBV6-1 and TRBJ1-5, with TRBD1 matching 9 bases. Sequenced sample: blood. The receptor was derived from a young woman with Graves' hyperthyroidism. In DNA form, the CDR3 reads TGTGCCAGCCGCGGGACAGGGTTATCTCAGCCCCAGCATTTT. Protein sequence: CASRGTGLSQPQHF.